One sample yielded the 32 T cell receptor beta chains listed below, sequenced in a study of patients and donors after allogeneic stem cell transplantation. TCRdb used MiXCR to reprocess the RT-PCR reads, holding one entry per CDR3 protein. The sample lists under 30,000 distinct CDR3 sequences, more than 8% seen once, with roughly 50% in the top ten. The sequenced sample consisted of blood, either unsorted or a sorted T cell fraction (not recorded which). Source of these receptors: a human donor who was either an allogeneic HSCT recipient or a stem cell or donor lymphocyte infusion donor (not recorded which). It is not recorded whose cells these are; they may come from a transplant donor.

This clonotype is large by share. V is TRBV3-1 and J is TRBJ1-1; a weak D match, TRBD1 (5 bases). Trimming shortened V by 3 bases and J by 5 bases, and 13 bases separated the two germline ends. The CDR3 length is 14 residues. Germline lookup yields CDR1 LGHDT and CDR2 YNNKEL (reference sequence). The CDR3 coding sequence is TGTGCCAGCAGCCAGGGGGAGAGTCAAACTGAAGCTTTCTTT. It yields the protein CASSQGESQTEAFF.

This clonotype was detected ten times or more. The chain joins TRBV5-1 to TRBJ2-7; perhaps TRBD2 as D (6 bases). V was cut by 3 bases and J by 2 bases, with 9 bases left in between. Germline-derived CDR1 and CDR2 are SGHRS and YFSETQ. CDR3 length: 13 residues. CDR3 sequence reads: CASSSGLPYEQYF. In nucleotides, the CDR3 is TGCGCCAGCAGCTCAGGACTACCCTACGAGCAGTACTTC.

This clonotype has at least ten counts. The rearrangement joins TRBV7-9 to TRBJ1-2; D ambiguous. This CDR3 is 15 amino acids long. V lost 0 bases and J 4 bases, leaving 12 bases between the germline ends. The germline V gene encodes CDR1 SEHNR and CDR2 FQNEAQ (reference sequence). CDR3 nucleotide sequence: TGTGCCAGCAGCTTAGCGCGGCGGGGAGGCTATGGCTACACCTTC. This sequence encodes CASSLARRGGYGYTF.

The sample holds many counts of this clonotype. The rearrangement uses TRBV5-1 and TRBJ2-2; D is perhaps TRBD1 (6 bases). Trimming stripped 3 bases from V and 7 bases from J, with 13 bases between. This CDR3 is built from 14 residues. Looked up from germline, CDR1 is SGHRS and CDR2 is YFSETQ. The CDR3 here is CASSYGTFGGELFF. The CDR3 bases are TGCGCCAGCAGCTATGGGACATTTGGCGGGGAGCTGTTTTTT.

The table lists this clonotype with many counts. This rearrangement joins TRBV5-6 to TRBJ2-5; possible D gene TRBD1, 6 bases. Germline V gene sequence: CDR1 SGHDT, CDR2 YYEEEE. The germline V and J ends were trimmed by 4 bases and 1 base, with 11 bases remaining between them. CDR3 length equals 14 residues. The CDR3 reads CASSPGTTQETQYF. The CDR3 DNA is TGTGCCAGCAGCCCAGGGACAACCCAAGAGACCCAGTACTTC.

There are many counts of this clonotype. The genes are TRBV5-1 and TRBJ2-7; D might be TRBD2 (6 bases). V dropped 0 bases and J dropped 6 bases, with 16 bases sitting between them. The CDR3 has 15 amino acids. From germline, CDR1 is SGHRS and CDR2 YFSETQ. The CDR3 bases are TGCGCCAGCAGCTTGGCCGCGCGGGATGGTCGCGAGCAGTACTTC. It specifies CASSLAARDGREQYF.

The table lists this clonotype with many counts. This chain uses TRBV2 with TRBJ1-1, with a possible D match to TRBD1 (5 bases). The V end was cut by 7 bases, the J end by 5 bases, with 14 bases between. Germline V lookup: CDR1 SNHLY, CDR2 FYNNEI. The CDR3 is 13 amino acids. The CDR3 here is CASNRDAKTEAFF. DNA for the CDR3: TGTGCCAGCAATCGGGACGCAAAAACTGAAGCTTTCTTT. Full variable domain (remainder filled in from reference TRBV2 and TRBJ1-1): EPEVTQTPSHQVTQMGQEVILRCVPISNHLYFYWYRQILGQKVEFLVSFYNNEISEKSEIFDDQFSVERPDGSNFTLKIRSTKLEDSAMYFCASNRDAKTEAFFGQGTRLTVV.

This clonotype was counted ten times or more. The chain employs TRBV24-1 and TRBJ1-2; D gene unclear. Germline V lookup: CDR1 KGHDR, CDR2 SFDVKD. Trimming took off 3 bases at V and 3 bases at J, with 7 bases between the two ends. The CDR3 extends over 13 amino acids. The CDR3 DNA reads as TGTGCCACCAGTGATCCCGCCCACTATGGCTACACCTTC. It encodes CATSDPAHYGYTF.

At least ten counts were recorded for this clonotype. The V call is TRBV18, the J call TRBJ2-6; 7 bases are a match to TRBD1. This CDR3 is built from 17 residues. In germline, CDR1 is KGHSH, CDR2 LQKENI. Unmatched junction bases numbered 7, after V lost 2 bases and J lost 3 bases. CDR3 amino acids: CASSPRTGPLGANVLTF. The DNA for the CDR3 is TGTGCCAGCTCACCAAGGACAGGACCTCTTGGGGCCAACGTCCTGACTTTC.

Ten or more counts support this clonotype. The chain employs TRBV20-1 and TRBJ2-5; D remains ambiguous. The V and J ends lost 2 bases and 0 bases respectively, with 7 bases between them. This CDR3 is built from 13 residues. Germline values: CDR1 DFQATT, CDR2 SNEGSKA (reference sequence). The CDR3 loop is CSARTFYQETQYF. DNA of the CDR3: TGCAGTGCTAGAACCTTCTACCAAGAGACCCAGTACTTC.

In its sample, this clonotype was seen many times. The chain carries TRBV11-3 and TRBJ2-5; D ambiguous. CDR3 length: 13 amino acids. V was trimmed by 3 bases and J by 5 bases, leaving 10 bases between them. CDR1 is SGHNT, CDR2 YENEEA, per germline. The CDR3 DNA is TGTGCCAGCAGCTTTCCCCCCTTTGAGACCCAGTACTTC. Residues: CASSFPPFETQYF.

Note on this clonotype: A read error is possible here, since a much larger clone lies one base away. The chain employs TRBV18 and TRBJ2-2; a possible D gene is TRBD2 (5 bases). This CDR3 has 13 amino acids. The V gene's germline CDR1 is KGHSH and CDR2 LQKENI. The CDR3 region has the DNA TGTGCCAGCTCAATCCAGAGTACCGGGAAGCTGTTTTTT. Its protein product is CASSIQSTGKLFF.

This chain connects TRBV3-1 to TRBJ1-1; tentatively, D is TRBD1 (5 bases). CDR1 is LGHDT and CDR2 is YNNKEL in the germline V gene (reference sequence). CDR3 size: 18 residues. The V gene lost 6 bases and the J gene lost 0 bases, with 23 bases spanning the gap. The CDR3 region has the DNA TGTGCCAGCAGAGTCACCAAGCTCCAGGGACGGATGAACACTGAAGCTTTCTTT. Translated: CASRVTKLQGRMNTEAFF.

This sequence joins TRBV6-1 and TRBJ1-4, with no clear D. Germline V CDR1 and CDR2: MNHNS, SASEGT. V dropped 2 bases and J dropped 0 bases, with 10 bases sitting between them. The CDR3 totals 16 residues. CDR3 coding DNA: TGTGCCAGCAGTGAATACGCGGGCGCAACTAATGAAAAACTGTTTTTT. It encodes CASSEYAGATNEKLFF.

The V and J genes are TRBV14 and TRBJ1-2; D not resolved. V gave up 4 bases and J gave up 5 bases, with 14 bases separating them. This CDR3 is 14 amino acids long. Germline V gene sequence: CDR1 SGHDN, CDR2 FVKESK. The CDR3 DNA reads as TGTGCCAGCAGCCCTACCTCAGGCCCTTATGGCTACACCTTC. Its protein is CASSPTSGPYGYTF.

In this sample, this clonotype turned up many times. The CDR3 spells CASSDNSRGNEQFF. Here the CDR3 DNA reads TGTGCCAGCAGCGACAATTCCCGGGGCAATGAGCAGTTCTTC. The V gene is TRBV7-9, the J gene TRBJ2-1, with a weak D call TRBD2 (5 bases). Germline lookup yields CDR1 SEHNR and CDR2 FQNEAQ (reference sequence). Between the trimmed V and J ends, which lost 5 bases and 6 bases, there was a span of 14 bases. This CDR3 has 14 amino acids.

This clonotype was observed a few times. This chain connects TRBV10-3 to TRBJ2-3; TRBD2 matches 9 bases. Germline CDR1 ENHRY, CDR2 SYGVKD. Unmatched junction bases numbered 12, after V lost 3 bases and J lost 5 bases. CDR3 length: 17 amino acids. The CDR3 nucleotides read TGTGCCATCAGTGAAGGTCAGGCGGGAGGGCCCAGAGATACGCAGTATTTT. This translates into CAISEGQAGGPRDTQYF.

In its sample, this clonotype was seen a few times. V gene TRBV28 combines with J gene TRBJ2-7; possibly TRBD1 for D (6 bases). CDR1 is MDHEN, CDR2 SYDVKM, per germline. The CDR3 consists of 15 residues. Trimming left V 3 bases short and J 0 bases short, with 12 bases between. The CDR3 here is CASSFQGWGSYEQYF. CDR3 bases: TGTGCCAGCAGTTTTCAGGGGTGGGGCTCCTACGAGCAGTACTTC.

There are many counts of this clonotype. The CDR3 nucleotides read TGTGCCAGCAGCTGGACAGGCTATGGCTACACCTTC. Translating it yields CASSWTGYGYTF. The chain couples TRBV7-9 to TRBJ1-2, with TRBD1 matching 7 bases. The CDR3 consists of 12 residues. Germline CDR1 reads SEHNR; CDR2 reads FQNEAQ (reference sequence). Trimming cost V 4 bases and J 4 bases; bases outside gene matches: 0.

This clonotype has more than one count but fewer than ten. CDR3 nucleotide sequence: TGCGCCAGCAGTGATGTACGGACAGGGGTAAGCAGGACAGATACGCAGTATTTT. Translating gives CASSDVRTGVSRTDTQYF. The chain is built from TRBV10-1 and TRBJ2-3; 9 nucleotides agree with TRBD1. This CDR3 has 18 amino acids. V shed 3 bases, J shed 3 bases, and the junction held 13 bases outside the gene matches. Germline V gives CDR1 WNHNN, CDR2 SYGVQD (reference sequence).

The rearrangement joins TRBV3-1 to TRBJ1-5, with a tentative D call TRBD1 (5 bases). The germline V gene encodes CDR1 LGHDT and CDR2 YNNKEL (reference sequence). Trimming cost V 0 bases and J 9 bases, with 15 bases left between them. The CDR3 is made up of 15 amino acids. This chain's CDR3 is CASSQDLRGFTPQHF. In DNA form, the CDR3 reads TGTGCCAGCAGCCAAGATCTTAGGGGATTTACGCCCCAGCATTTT.

This clonotype was seen at least ten times. This chain connects TRBV7-9 to TRBJ1-2; weak D call: TRBD1 (5 bases). Trimming stripped 3 bases from V and 8 bases from J, with 16 bases between. In germline, CDR1 is SEHNR, CDR2 FQNEAQ (reference sequence). The CDR3 has 14 residues. CDR3 amino acids: CASSFQSQGEGYTF. As DNA, the CDR3 is TGTGCCAGCAGCTTCCAGTCGCAGGGAGAAGGCTACACCTTC.

The rearrangement links TRBV7-9 to TRBJ1-6; D might be TRBD1 (5 bases). Per germline, CDR1 SEHNR and CDR2 FQNEAQ (reference sequence). The CDR3 loop spans 13 amino acids. With 1 base removed from V and 11 bases from J, the gap between germline ends came to 9 bases. The CDR3 coding sequence is TGTGCCAGCAGCTTAGACGGGGGGGCACCCCTCCACTTT. It translates to CASSLDGGAPLHF.

This clonotype was picked up a small number of times. The chain recombines TRBV28 with TRBJ2-7; 7 nucleotides line up with TRBD1. The ends lost 6 bases at V and 2 bases at J; junction bases unmatched: 10. The CDR3 is 15 residues long. Germline loops: CDR1 MDHEN, CDR2 SYDVKM. The DNA of the CDR3 is TGTGCCAGCAGCCCCTTCCTCGGGACAGCCTACGAGCAGTACTTC. It is translated as CASSPFLGTAYEQYF.

In DNA form, the CDR3 reads TGTGCCAGCAGCAAAGCAGAACGTGACAATGAGCAGTTCTTC. This gives the protein CASSKAERDNEQFF. The chain combines TRBV21-1 with TRBJ2-1. TRBV21-1 is reported as a pseudogene. The CDR3 has 14 amino acids.

The chain carries TRBV7-9 and TRBJ1-3; D unclear. The CDR3 length is 14 residues. In germline, CDR1 is SEHNR, CDR2 FQNEAQ (reference sequence). With 2 bases removed from V and 2 bases from J, the gap between germline ends came to 7 bases. CDR3 protein: CASSLTETGNTIYF. The CDR3 DNA sequence: TGTGCCAGCAGCTTAACAGAAACTGGAAACACCATATATTTT.

Comment on this clonotype: A read error may explain this, as a much larger clone is one base away. The chain combines TRBV12-5 with TRBJ1-5; D uncertain. Per germline, CDR1 LGHNT and CDR2 FRNRAP. The CDR3 is made up of 12 amino acids. CDR3 coding DNA: TGTGCTAGTGGCCCTAGCAATCAGCCCCAGAATTTT. This gives the protein CASGPSNQPQNF.

This CDR3 is CASSSRTSGISGANVLTF. CDR3 in DNA: TGTGCCAGCAGCTCTCGGACTAGCGGGATATCTGGGGCCAACGTCCTGACTTTC. The rearrangement links TRBV11-2 to TRBJ2-6, with 12 bases aligning to TRBD2. V lost 4 bases to trimming and J lost 1 base; unmatched junction nucleotides: 5. CDR3 size: 18 residues. Germline V lookup: CDR1 SGHAT, CDR2 FQNNGV.

This clonotype was seen more than once but under ten times. The chain joins TRBV4-2 to TRBJ2-7; D is unresolved. The V end lost 0 bases, the J end lost 4 bases, and 10 bases lay between the germline ends. The CDR3 length is 14 residues. CDR1 LGHNA and CDR2 YNFKEQ come from the germline V gene. DNA for the CDR3: TGTGCCAGCAGCCAAGATCGAAATTCGTACGAGCAGTACTTC. This sequence encodes CASSQDRNSYEQYF.

Points on this clonotype: This may arise from a read error, as a much more abundant clone is one base away. The rearrangement joins TRBV5-6 to TRBJ1-1; D gene ambiguous. V was shortened by 0 bases and J by 6 bases, with 6 bases between the two germline ends. The length of the CDR3 is 12 residues. Germline-derived CDR1 and CDR2 are SGHDT and YYEEEE. The CDR3 protein is CASSLVPSEAFF. The CDR3 region has the DNA TGTGCCAGCAGCTTGGTTCCGTCTGAAGCTTTCTTT.

This clonotype occurred a few times. The rearrangement uses TRBV20-1 and TRBJ1-2; 9 bases are shared with TRBD1. CDR1 DFQATT and CDR2 SNEGSKA come from the germline V gene (reference sequence). V trimming: 6 bases; J trimming: 8 bases; junction bases outside the gene matches: 13. The CDR3 has 14 residues. Here the CDR3 DNA reads TGCAGTGCGTGGGACAGGGTAGGCCTTCCCGGCTACACCTTC. It codes for CSAWDRVGLPGYTF.

This clonotype has more than one count but fewer than ten. This chain links TRBV7-9 with TRBJ2-6; D gene ambiguous. Germline V gives CDR1 SEHNR, CDR2 FQNEAQ (reference sequence). This CDR3 comprises 16 residues. Trimming left V 2 bases short and J 3 bases short, with 11 bases between. In nucleotides, the CDR3 is TGTGCCAGCAGCTTAACATCTGGGTATGGGGCCAACGTCCTGACTTTC. Its protein is CASSLTSGYGANVLTF.